One T cell receptor (beta chain) is described in this entry. Its target is unknown. The V and J ends lost 1 base and 4 bases, in that order; junction bases with no gene match: 16. The CDR3 is 18 amino acids. Germline lookup yields CDR1 LGHNA and CDR2 YSLEER. The sample originates from a study of T cell repertoires in cytomegalovirus infection. As for the study in general: Public TCR beta signature analysis indicated the presence of both CMV infection and matching HLA type.

TCRdb used MiXCR to reprocess the reads, holding one entry per CDR3 protein. The repertoire holds fewer than 650,000 distinct CDR3 sequences, with about 40% as singletons. This sample comprised cultured PBMCs, obtained from culture after CMV antigen stimulation. The chain employs TRBV4-3 and TRBJ2-7, with 7 bases identical to TRBD2. This receptor was obtained from a human donor in good health (CMV status not recorded). Some clones in this sample may be carry-over from other donors' samples. Here the CDR3 DNA reads TGCGCCAGCAGCCAAGGCCCCTGGTCGAGGGAGGGCCAATACGAGCAGTACTTC. Residues: CASSQGPWSREGQYEQYF.